Included here is one TCR beta chain sequence, with context. A sample-barcoded 5' primer and a J-beta primer mix were used in a second PCR of roughly 7 to 11 cycles. TCRdb re-analysed the 5' RACE reads in MiXCR, keeping a single row per CDR3 protein. The sample lists 800,000 to 1,300,000 distinct CDR3 sequences, roughly 24% seen once, with about 0.8% in the top ten. The sample comes from a study of blood T cells in healthy people across ages. Per sample, a minimum of 6.5 million PBMCs were isolated. CDR3 length: 13 residues. Trimming stripped 4 bases from V and 8 bases from J, with 15 bases between. Germline V gene lookup returns CDR1 SGDLS and CDR2 YYNGEE. The data also belong to a second study, concerning T cells of mothers and their children.

Sequenced sample: blood. The chain recombines TRBV9 with TRBJ1-2, with a possible D match to TRBD1 (5 bases). The clonotype comes from a girl between 2 and 10 years old in good health. The CDR3 sequence: CASSQSGGFGYTF. The CDR3 bases are TGTGCCAGCAGCCAATCGGGGGGGTTCGGCTACACCTTC.